Given below is one TCR beta chain in context. This CDR3 comprises 17 residues. In germline, CDR1 is SGHTA, CDR2 FQGNSA. With V trimmed by 0 bases and J by 4 bases, 8 bases remained unmatched. These data originate in a study of cytomegalovirus exposure and HLA in healthy donors. The primer mix had 60 Vbeta and 13 Jbeta primers. Profiling relied on immunoSEQ multiplex PCR, and the TCRdb table lists in-frame clones only, not all of them. Here the sample spans around 170,000 clones, around 72% being singletons. The chain is built from TRBV7-2 and TRBJ2-3; TRBD2 aligns across 9 bases. This receptor was obtained from a woman between 45 and 65 years old in good health and CMV-seropositive. Material for sequencing was PBMCs. CDR3 sequence: CASSLAGSGGSSDTQYF. The CDR3 DNA follows: TGTGCCAGCAGCTTAGCGGGTAGCGGGGGTAGCTCAGATACGCAGTATTTT.